The 16 T cell receptor beta chains below were found in one sample sequenced in a study of Graves' ophthalmopathy and Graves' hyperthyroidism. RNA transcripts yielded amplified TCR beta CDR3 regions. HTBI-primed RT-PCR formed the first round, and a multiplex PCR formed the second. TCRdb re-analysed the multiplex PCR reads in MiXCR, keeping a single row per CDR3 protein. This sample has approximately 210,000 distinct CDR3 sequences; 25% to 30% occur once, and the top ten carry approximately 9.1%. The material sequenced was peripheral blood. Receptor source: a man in his forties or fifties with Graves' ophthalmopathy.

This clonotype showed up many times. The CDR3 here is CASSPKETQYF. For the CDR3, the DNA is TGTGCCAGCAGTCCCAAAGAGACCCAGTACTTC. The J gene is TRBJ2-5, the V gene TRBV18; no reliable D call. Germline V gene data show CDR1 as KGHSH and CDR2 as LQKENI. The V and J ends lost 8 bases and 3 bases respectively, with 7 bases between them. The length of the CDR3 is 11 residues.

The table lists this clonotype with many counts. This chain connects TRBV27 to TRBJ1-5, with TRBD1 as a possible D gene (6 bases). CDR1 and CDR2 from the germline V gene are MNHEY and SMNVEV (reference sequence). This CDR3 has 14 residues. V lost 5 bases and J 6 bases, leaving 14 bases between the germline ends. The DNA of the CDR3 is TGTGCCAGCAGTCCCCAGGGGACTGCTCAGCCCCAGCATTTT. Protein sequence: CASSPQGTAQPQHF.

V gene TRBV12-3 or TRBV12-4 combines with J gene TRBJ2-7; 7 positions agree with TRBD1. V gave up 4 bases and J gave up 3 bases; unmatched junction bases: 18. There are 18 residues in the CDR3. The CDR3 loop reads CASSSILRDRLINYEQYF. DNA of the CDR3: TGTGCCAGCAGTTCCATTTTACGGGACAGACTTATCAACTACGAGCAGTACTTC.

The J gene is TRBJ1-5, the V gene TRBV12-3 or TRBV12-4; D unresolved. V lost 5 bases, J lost 0 bases, and 11 bases lay in between. The CDR3 consists of 15 residues. For the CDR3, the DNA is TGTGCCAGCAGTCGAAGGGAAAATAGCAATCAGCCCCAGCATTTT. Protein sequence: CASSRRENSNQPQHF.

The chain is built from TRBV6-4 and TRBJ1-1, with D uncertain. CDR1 and CDR2 from the germline V gene are MRHNA and SNTAGT. The CDR3 loop spans 13 amino acids. Between the trimmed V and J ends, which lost 6 bases and 1 base, there was a span of 9 bases. In nucleotides, the CDR3 is TGTGCCAGCAGCCTGACATCGAACACTGAAGCTTTCTTT. Its translation: CASSLTSNTEAFF.

The table lists this clonotype with many counts. The gene calls are TRBV12-5 and TRBJ1-5, with D unresolved. V was shortened by 0 bases and J by 5 bases, with 5 bases between the two germline ends. Germline lookup yields CDR1 LGHNT and CDR2 FRNRAP. The CDR3 spans 13 residues. In nucleotides, the CDR3 is TGTGCTAGTGGTTTGGTACTGGATCAGCCCCAGCATTTT. Encoded protein: CASGLVLDQPQHF. Full variable domain (missing parts from reference TRBV12-5 and TRBJ1-5): DARVTQTPRHKVTEMGQEVTMRCQPILGHNTVFWYRQTMMQGLELLAYFRNRAPLDDSGMPKDRFSAEMPDATLATLKIQPSEPRDSAVYFCASGLVLDQPQHFGDGTRLSIL.

The chain carries TRBV20-1 and TRBJ2-5; TRBD2 agrees at 10 bases. Germline values: CDR1 DFQATT, CDR2 SNEGSKA (reference sequence). CDR3 length equals 14 residues. V lost 2 bases, J lost 4 bases, and 4 bases stayed unmatched. Written as DNA, the CDR3 is TGCAGTGCTAGACTAGCGGGAGATGGAGAGACCCAGTACTTC. It codes for CSARLAGDGETQYF.

This clonotype was seen ten or more times. The chain recombines TRBV12-3 or TRBV12-4 with TRBJ2-2, with TRBD1 identical over 11 bases. The CDR3 has 15 residues. J was trimmed by 4 bases and V by 7 bases; bases with no gene match: 5. The CDR3 nucleotides are TGTGCCAGCACATTCGGGACAGGGGGCACCGGGGAGCTGTTTTTT. Translation: CASTFGTGGTGELFF.

This clonotype was seen ten or more times. CDR3 in DNA: TGTGCCAGCAGCCAAAAGACTAGCGGGACGGAGACCCAGTACTTC. It specifies CASSQKTSGTETQYF. The chain joins TRBV3-1 to TRBJ2-5, with 11 bases lining up with TRBD2. Germline V CDR1 and CDR2: LGHDT, YNNKEL (reference sequence). J lost 5 bases, V lost 2 bases, and 4 bases had no gene match. The CDR3 is made up of 15 amino acids.

In this sample, this clonotype turned up many times. The chain couples TRBV5-1 to TRBJ2-7; D perhaps matches TRBD2 (6 bases). The CDR3 loop spans 14 amino acids. Germline CDR1 SGHRS, CDR2 YFSETQ. V was cut by 0 bases and J by 2 bases, with 9 bases left in between. DNA of the CDR3: TGCGCCAGCAGCTTGGCGGGAGACCCCTACGAGCAGTACTTC. Its translation: CASSLAGDPYEQYF.

A few counts support this clonotype. This chain uses TRBV6-2 or TRBV6-3 with TRBJ1-1; 7 nucleotides line up with TRBD1. Germline trimming cut 2 bases from V and 2 bases from J; bases unmatched to any gene: 5. Germline loops: CDR1 MNHEY, CDR2 SVGEGT. The CDR3 length is 15 residues. The CDR3 loop reads CASSYARQGNTEAFF. The CDR3 nucleotides are TGTGCCAGCAGTTACGCACGACAGGGCAACACTGAAGCTTTCTTT.

Only a few counts were recorded for this clonotype. The chain employs TRBV6-1 and TRBJ2-7; 14 bases are shared with TRBD2. Germline V gives CDR1 MNHNS, CDR2 SASEGT. The V segment lost 3 bases and the J segment 4 bases; nucleotides outside the gene matches: 5. The CDR3 is made up of 16 amino acids. CDR3 protein: CASSEGLAGVRYEQYF. CDR3 DNA sequence: TGTGCCAGCAGTGAGGGACTAGCGGGAGTAAGGTACGAGCAGTACTTC.

This clonotype was counted ten times or more. The V and J genes are TRBV7-9 and TRBJ2-4; D remains ambiguous. This CDR3 is 14 amino acids long. Germline assignment: CDR1 SEHNR and CDR2 FQNEAQ (reference sequence). The V gene lost 5 bases and the J gene lost 8 bases, with 16 bases spanning the gap. CDR3 DNA sequence: TGTGCCAGCAGCGCTGCGGCAGTCGGGCACATTCAGTACTTC. Protein product: CASSAAAVGHIQYF.

The rearrangement joins TRBV28 to TRBJ2-7; 8 bases match TRBD2. This CDR3 contains 15 residues. The germline CDR1 and CDR2 sequences are MDHEN and SYDVKM. J gave up 2 bases and V 2 bases, and 5 bases lay outside the gene matches. CDR3 DNA sequence: TGTGCCAGCAGTTTAGGTCTCGGGAGGGCCTACGAGCAGTACTTC. It codes for CASSLGLGRAYEQYF.

The chain couples TRBV12-3 or TRBV12-4 to TRBJ1-2; D remains ambiguous. Trimming left V 8 bases short and J 1 base short, with 8 bases between. The CDR3 has 12 residues. The CDR3 nucleotides read TGTGCCAGCGCGTTTAGTAACTATGGCTACACCTTC. It codes for CASAFSNYGYTF.

This clonotype was observed many times. This chain's CDR3 is CASSLASTYEQYF. CDR3 in DNA: TGTGCCAGCAGCTTAGCGTCTACCTACGAGCAGTACTTC. J is TRBJ2-7 and V is TRBV7-2; D call uncertain. This CDR3 comprises 13 residues. V lost 0 bases to trimming and J lost 2 bases, with 5 bases between them. In germline, CDR1 is SGHTA, CDR2 FQGNSA.